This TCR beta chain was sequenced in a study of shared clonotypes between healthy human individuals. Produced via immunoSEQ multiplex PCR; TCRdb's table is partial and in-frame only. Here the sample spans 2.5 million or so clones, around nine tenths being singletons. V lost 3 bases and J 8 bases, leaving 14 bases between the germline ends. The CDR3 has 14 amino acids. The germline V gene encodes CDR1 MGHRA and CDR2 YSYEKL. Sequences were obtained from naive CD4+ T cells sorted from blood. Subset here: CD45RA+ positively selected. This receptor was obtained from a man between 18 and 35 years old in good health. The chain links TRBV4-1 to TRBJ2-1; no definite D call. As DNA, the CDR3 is TGCGCCAGCAGCCAGGATGGTCTAGTTCATGAGCAGTTCTTC. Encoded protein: CASSQDGLVHEQFF.